This T cell receptor beta chain is drawn from a study of T cells of healthy individuals. V lost 3 bases to trimming and J lost 11 bases, with 11 bases between them. CDR3 length: 13 residues. Germline assignment: CDR1 LGHNA and CDR2 YSLEER. TCRdb redid the calling of the 5' RACE reads with MiXCR, one entry per CDR3 protein. The table includes 63,000 or so distinct CDR3 sequences, 15% to 20% detected once. This clonotype appeared many times. The V gene is TRBV4-3, the J gene TRBJ1-6; D gene unclear. The receptor comes from a human donor in good health. The CDR3: CASSQSRLTPLHF. CDR3 nucleotides: TGCGCCAGCAGCCAGAGCCGGCTTACACCCCTCCACTTT.